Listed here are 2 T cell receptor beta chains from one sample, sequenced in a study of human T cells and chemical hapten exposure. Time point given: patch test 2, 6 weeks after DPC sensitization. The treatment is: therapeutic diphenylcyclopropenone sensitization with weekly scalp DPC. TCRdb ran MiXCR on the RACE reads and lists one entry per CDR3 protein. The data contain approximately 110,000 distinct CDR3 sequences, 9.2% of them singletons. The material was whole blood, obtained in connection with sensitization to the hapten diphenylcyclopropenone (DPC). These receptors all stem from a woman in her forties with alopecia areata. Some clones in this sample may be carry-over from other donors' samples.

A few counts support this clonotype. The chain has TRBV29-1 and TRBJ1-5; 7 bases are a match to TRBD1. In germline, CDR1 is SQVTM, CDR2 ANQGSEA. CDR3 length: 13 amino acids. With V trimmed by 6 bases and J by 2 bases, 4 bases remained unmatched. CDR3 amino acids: CSVGTVRNQPQHF. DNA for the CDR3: TGCAGCGTAGGGACAGTCCGCAATCAGCCCCAGCATTTT.

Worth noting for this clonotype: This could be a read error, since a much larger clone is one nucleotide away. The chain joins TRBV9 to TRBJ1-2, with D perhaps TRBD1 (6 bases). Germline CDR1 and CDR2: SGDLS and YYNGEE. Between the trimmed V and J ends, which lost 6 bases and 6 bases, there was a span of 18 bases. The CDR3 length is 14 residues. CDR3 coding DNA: TGTGCCAGCAACCCCATGGGGGGCCGTCATGGCTACACCTTC. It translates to CASNPMGGRHGYTF. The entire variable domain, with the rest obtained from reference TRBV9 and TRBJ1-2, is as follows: DSGVTQTPKHLITATGQRVTLRCSPRSGDLSVYWYQQSLDQGLQFLIQYYNGEERAKGNILERFSAQQFPDLHSELNLSSLELGDSALYFCASNPMGGRHGYTFGSGTRLTVV.